The 24 T cell receptor beta chains given below trace back to one sample, sequenced in a study of graft-versus-host responses after intestinal transplantation (dated by TCRdb to the early 2020s). Their antigen targets remain unknown. Libraries were constructed by the immunoSEQ multiplex PCR assay. TCRdb holds this immuneACCESS table with in-frame rearrangements only. Some clones are missing; in checked studies, unresolved V genes explain under half, and the rest has no known cause. This sample lists around 96,000 clones; 80% to 95% were detected once. The top ten constitute roughly 0.17% of the sample. Reading the label with the study, this specimen's time point is: cells obtained before transplantation from donor or recipient. Source: unstimulated CD4+ T cells sorted from spleen or lymph node cells, taken before intestinal transplant. All receptors come from a human donor who received an intestinal transplant.

The genes are TRBV5-1 and TRBJ2-2; TRBD2 is a possible D gene (7 bases). The germline V and J ends were trimmed by 3 bases and 10 bases, with 19 bases remaining between them. Germline V CDR1 and CDR2: SGHRS, YFSETQ. CDR3 length equals 15 residues. The CDR3 DNA reads as TGCGCCAGCAGCTCTCAAGGGGGGGCCGCAGTGGAGCTGTTTTTT. Amino acid sequence: CASSSQGGAAVELFF.

The J gene is TRBJ2-7, the V gene TRBV7-2; 7 nucleotides agree with TRBD2. V lost 5 bases and J lost 6; bases outside the gene matches: 7. CDR1 and CDR2 from the germline V gene are SGHTA and FQGNSA. CDR3 length: 13 amino acids. This chain's CDR3 is CASSLRGEVEQYF. The CDR3 coding sequence is TGTGCCAGCAGCCTTCGGGGGGAAGTCGAGCAGTACTTC.

In this sample, this clone turned up once. The chain carries TRBV10-2 and TRBJ1-2; D unclear. This CDR3 spans 15 amino acids. CDR1 and CDR2 from the germline V gene are WSHSY and SAAADI. V was trimmed by 0 bases and J by 2 bases, leaving 10 bases between them. CDR3 in DNA: TGCGCCAGCAGTGAGTCTTCCGCCGCGAACTATGGCTACACCTTC. Its protein product is CASSESSAANYGYTF.

This chain uses TRBV15 with TRBJ2-7; D perhaps matches TRBD2 (6 bases). This CDR3 is built from 18 residues. CDR1 LNHNV and CDR2 YYDKDF come from the germline V gene (reference sequence). V was cut by 0 bases and J by 2 bases, with 20 bases left in between. The CDR3 nucleotides read TGTGCCACCAGCAGAGATACGAAGGGATCGGGAGTCGCCTACGAGCAGTACTTC. Translated, it gives CATSRDTKGSGVAYEQYF.

V gene TRBV6-5 combines with J gene TRBJ2-1, with a possible D match to TRBD1 (5 bases). V dropped 2 bases and J dropped 6 bases, with 5 bases sitting between them. The V gene's germline CDR1 is MNHEY and CDR2 SVGAGI. CDR3 length: 12 residues. The CDR3 here is CASSYRGNEQFF. DNA of the CDR3: TGTGCCAGCAGTTACAGGGGCAATGAGCAGTTCTTC.

This chain uses TRBV19 with TRBJ1-5; no reliable D call. Trimming took 4 bases from V and 4 from J, leaving 14 bases between them. The CDR3 spans 15 residues. From germline, CDR1 is LNHDA and CDR2 SQIVND (reference sequence). The CDR3 DNA reads TGTGCCAGTAGTAATGGTATGGCAGGTAATCAGCCCCAGCATTTT. This encodes CASSNGMAGNQPQHF.

V and J are TRBV6-1 and TRBJ1-1; D may be TRBD1 (5 bases). This CDR3 has 14 amino acids. Trimming shortened V by 6 bases and J by 0 bases, and 11 bases separated the two germline ends. Germline loops: CDR1 MNHNS, CDR2 SASEGT. The CDR3 DNA reads as TGTGCCAGCAGCTACGACAGAATGAACACTGAAGCTTTCTTT. The encoded protein is CASSYDRMNTEAFF.

J is TRBJ1-6 and V is TRBV5-1, with 8 positions matching TRBD1. Germline CDR1 SGHRS, CDR2 YFSETQ. Trimming took 4 bases from V and 6 from J; bases not matched to a gene: 9. CDR3 length: 16 amino acids. This CDR3 reads CASSLGTGLTNSPLHF. The CDR3 DNA is TGCGCCAGCAGCCTAGGGACAGGCCTAACTAATTCACCCCTCCACTTT.

V and J are TRBV5-1 and TRBJ2-5; the match to TRBD1 covers 8 bases. With 1 base clipped from V and 0 bases from J, the junction kept 8 bases outside the gene matches. CDR3 length equals 17 residues. Per the germline V gene, CDR1 is SGHRS and CDR2 is YFSETQ. CDR3 in amino acids: CASSLSGQGRYQETQYF. The CDR3 nucleotides read TGCGCCAGCAGCTTGTCCGGACAGGGACGGTACCAAGAGACCCAGTACTTC.

This chain joins TRBV5-1 and TRBJ2-5; the match to TRBD2 covers 12 bases. The CDR3 length is 16 residues. Germline lookup yields CDR1 SGHRS and CDR2 YFSETQ. J lost 0 bases, V lost 3 bases, and 3 bases had no gene match. The CDR3 protein is CASSWTSGTYQETQYF. CDR3 DNA sequence: TGCGCCAGCAGCTGGACTAGCGGGACGTACCAAGAGACCCAGTACTTC.

The chain employs TRBV6-1 and TRBJ2-3; 8 nucleotides agree with TRBD1. After removal of 6 bases from V and 2 bases from J, the junction contained 4 bases not matched to a gene. Germline values: CDR1 MNHNS, CDR2 SASEGT. There are 14 residues in the CDR3. In DNA, the CDR3 is TGTGCCAGCAGCAGACAGGGGCTCACAGATACGCAGTATTTT. Translated, it gives CASSRQGLTDTQYF.

The chain joins TRBV5-4 to TRBJ2-2, with TRBD1 as a possible D gene (5 bases). CDR3 length: 16 residues. V was trimmed by 4 bases and J by 8 bases, leaving 21 bases between them. Looked up from germline, CDR1 is SGHNT and CDR2 is YYREEE (reference sequence). CDR3 residues: CASSPQWQGNAGELFF. The DNA for the CDR3 is TGTGCCAGCAGCCCCCAATGGCAGGGAAATGCTGGGGAGCTGTTTTTT. Supplemented by reference TRBV5-4 and TRBJ2-2, the full variable domain reads ETGVTQSPTHLIKTRGQQVTLRCSSQSGHNTVSWYQQALGQGPQFIFQYYREEENGRGNFPPRFSGLQFPNYSSELNVNALELDDSALYLCASSPQWQGNAGELFFGEGSRLTVL.

The chain uses TRBV27 and TRBJ2-1; D is unclear. V was shortened by 5 bases and J by 0 bases, with 14 bases between the two germline ends. The CDR3 is made up of 16 amino acids. Germline V gene lookup returns CDR1 MNHEY and CDR2 SMNVEV (reference sequence). The DNA of the CDR3 is TGTGCCAGCAGTCCCCTCGCGCACTCCTCCTACAATGAGCAGTTCTTC. This sequence encodes CASSPLAHSSYNEQFF.

This clone was picked up one time. The V and J genes are TRBV7-6 and TRBJ2-3, with D unclear. Trimming pared 2 bases from V and 1 base from J, leaving 7 bases between. The germline V gene has CDR1 SGHVS and CDR2 FNYEAQ. The CDR3 spans 14 residues. This chain's CDR3 is CASSLRRGTDTQYF. The CDR3 DNA follows: TGTGCCAGCAGCTTACGCCGGGGCACAGATACGCAGTATTTT.

This clone came up once. The J gene is TRBJ2-3, the V gene TRBV7-3; 7 bases map to TRBD1. CDR1 is SGHTA, CDR2 FQGTGA, per germline. V shed 1 base, J shed 0 bases, and the junction held 7 bases outside the gene matches. This CDR3 region has 17 residues. This chain's CDR3 is CASSLRPGQTSTDTQYF. The CDR3 nucleotides read TGTGCCAGCAGCTTAAGGCCGGGACAGACTAGCACAGATACGCAGTATTTT.

The CDR3 nucleotides read TGTGCCAGCAGCTACGGAGGGACGGCTTCTAATGAAAAACTGTTTTTT. Amino acids: CASSYGGTASNEKLFF. The chain uses TRBV7-8 and TRBJ1-4; TRBD1 might be the D (5 bases). Trimming pared 4 bases from V and 3 bases from J, leaving 15 bases between. The CDR3 consists of 16 residues. The germline V gene has CDR1 SGHVS and CDR2 FQNEAQ.

The rearrangement uses TRBV6-1 and TRBJ1-1; 9 bases map to TRBD1. The germline CDR1 and CDR2 sequences are MNHNS and SASEGT. J was trimmed by 5 bases and V by 4 bases; bases with no gene match: 8. The length of the CDR3 is 15 residues. The CDR3 sequence: CASSGRTGAGTEAFF. The DNA for the CDR3 is TGTGCCAGCAGTGGAAGGACAGGGGCGGGAACTGAAGCTTTCTTT.

The CDR3 sequence: CASSLLSLFYGYTF. DNA for the CDR3: TGCGCCAGCAGCCTTTTGAGCCTGTTCTATGGCTACACCTTC. The rearrangement links TRBV5-1 to TRBJ1-2; D gene uncertain. V was trimmed by 4 bases and J by 4 bases, leaving 14 bases between them. This CDR3 region has 14 residues. Looked up from germline, CDR1 is SGHRS and CDR2 is YFSETQ. Full variable domain (outside the CDR3, taken from reference TRBV5-1 and TRBJ1-2): KAGVTQTPRYLIKTRGQQVTLSCSPISGHRSVSWYQQTPGQGLQFLFEYFSETQRNKGNFPGRFSGRQFSNSRSEMNVSTLELGDSALYLCASSLLSLFYGYTFGSGTRLTVV.

V usage is TRBV5-6 and J usage is TRBJ1-4; TRBD1 agrees at 8 bases. Germline values: CDR1 SGHDT, CDR2 YYEEEE. CDR3 length: 17 residues. Unmatched junction bases numbered 9, after V lost 5 bases and J lost 0 bases. The CDR3 sequence: CASSWGQGAATNEKLFF. The CDR3 bases are TGTGCCAGCAGTTGGGGCCAGGGGGCTGCAACTAATGAAAAACTGTTTTTT.

A single count supports this clone. The chain has TRBV5-5 and TRBJ2-5; 13 bases agree with TRBD2. Per germline, CDR1 SGHKS and CDR2 YYEKEE (reference sequence). The trim removed 3 bases at V and 4 bases at J, leaving 6 bases unmatched. This CDR3 comprises 16 residues. The CDR3, as DNA: TGTGCCAGCAGCTACGGACTAGCGGGAGAAAGAGAGACCCAGTACTTC. Translation: CASSYGLAGERETQYF.

The rearrangement uses TRBV6-6 and TRBJ1-3; 7 positions agree with TRBD1. The CDR3 is 15 amino acids. Germline V CDR1 and CDR2: MNHNY, SVGAGI (reference sequence). V gave up 2 bases and J gave up 2 bases; unmatched junction bases: 3. CDR3 amino acids: CASSYDRAAGNTIYF. CDR3 DNA: TGTGCCAGCAGTTACGACAGGGCCGCTGGAAACACCATATATTTT.

CDR3 DNA: TGTGCCAGCAGCTACCGACAGCCCCTGAACACTGAAGCTTTCTTT. Protein: CASSYRQPLNTEAFF. The chain employs TRBV9 and TRBJ1-1, with a possible D match to TRBD1 (5 bases). In germline, CDR1 is SGDLS, CDR2 YYNGEE. This CDR3 contains 15 residues. V was trimmed by 4 bases and J by 0 bases, leaving 13 bases between them.

The genes are TRBV7-8 and TRBJ1-2; 7 positions match TRBD1. Germline assignment: CDR1 SGHVS and CDR2 FQNEAQ. The CDR3 is 17 amino acids. Losses at the gene ends were 2 bases for V and 2 bases for J; bases not matched to a gene: 11. This CDR3 reads CASSLLPSTGINYGYTF. In nucleotides, the CDR3 is TGTGCCAGCAGCTTACTCCCATCGACAGGGATCAACTATGGCTACACCTTC.

The chain couples TRBV4-3 to TRBJ2-1; 8 bases agree with TRBD1. This CDR3 contains 17 residues. Germline V gene lookup returns CDR1 LGHNA and CDR2 YSLEER. V trimming: 0 bases; J trimming: 6 bases; junction bases outside the gene matches: 10. Written as DNA, the CDR3 is TGCGCCAGCAGCCAAGAACCACCGAGGACAGGGACCAATGAGCAGTTCTTC. Protein sequence: CASSQEPPRTGTNEQFF.